This entry lists 8 T cell receptor beta chains sequenced from one sample in a study of T cell responses to AZD1222 COVID-19 vaccine. Method: immunoSEQ multiplex PCR; TCRdb's copy keeps in-frame clones and lacks some. This sample has 100,000 to 150,000 clones, with about 86% found just once. The source was peripheral blood, collected 28 days after the second AZD1222 dose. Every receptor here comes from an adult who received the AZD1222 COVID-19 vaccine.

The gene calls are TRBV4-1 and TRBJ1-1; 7 bases are shared with TRBD1. This CDR3 is built from 18 residues. Germline V gene lookup returns CDR1 MGHRA and CDR2 YSYEKL. V dropped 2 bases and J dropped 6; count of bases not matched to a gene: 18. CDR3 DNA: TGCGCCAGCAGCCAACTACGCCGGGACAGAGTTTATGGGGCTGAAGCTTTCTTT. Residues: CASSQLRRDRVYGAEAFF.

The chain recombines TRBV27 with TRBJ2-7, with 7 nucleotides matching TRBD2. Germline lookup yields CDR1 MNHEY and CDR2 SMNVEV (reference sequence). The CDR3 has 16 residues. Trimming took 6 bases from V and 0 from J; bases not matched to a gene: 11. CDR3 sequence (DNA): TGTGCCAGCAGCCAGGGACTACCTGATAGCTCCTACGAGCAGTACTTC. Translated: CASSQGLPDSSYEQYF.

This sequence joins TRBV3-1 (or the pseudogene TRBV3-2) and TRBJ2-3; D may match TRBD1 or TRBD2 (5 bases each). The CDR3 runs 15 residues. V was pared by 6 bases and J by 9 bases, with 22 bases between. Per germline, CDR1 LGHDT and CDR2 YNNKEL (reference sequence). The CDR3 bases are TGTGCCAGCAGTTCTAGGACACTTCTCTCGGGGACGCAGTATTTT. This gives the protein CASSSRTLLSGTQYF.

Regarding this clone: This could be a read error, since a much larger clone is one nucleotide away. The V gene is TRBV29-1, the J gene TRBJ1-2, with TRBD1 identical over 12 bases. CDR1 and CDR2 (germline): SQVTM, ANQGSEA. The CDR3 runs 13 residues. The CDR3 region has the DNA TGCAACGTTGAGGGGGACAGGGGGCCTGGCTACACCTTC. Translating gives CNVEGDRGPGYTF.

This clone has a single count. J is TRBJ2-1 and V is TRBV5-1; 12 bases are a match to TRBD1. The CDR3 runs to 15 residues. Germline values: CDR1 SGHRS, CDR2 YFSETQ. Germline trimming cut 4 bases from V and 8 bases from J; bases unmatched to any gene: 7. The CDR3 protein is CASSVIGTGGYEQFF. CDR3 nucleotides: TGCGCCAGCAGCGTAATCGGGACAGGGGGCTATGAGCAGTTCTTC.

V usage is TRBV28 and J usage is TRBJ2-3; 10 bases match TRBD2. V shed 8 bases, J shed 4 bases, and the junction held 12 bases outside the gene matches. The CDR3 has 16 residues. Germline V CDR1 and CDR2: MDHEN, SYDVKM. CDR3 sequence (DNA): TGTGCCAGCGGATCCATATCTAGCGGGAGTGCAGATACGCAGTATTTT. Translation gives CASGSISSGSADTQYF.

The chain combines TRBV9 with TRBJ2-2; TRBD1 aligns across 10 bases. The ends lost 4 bases at V and 3 bases at J; junction bases unmatched: 6. The CDR3 consists of 16 residues. The germline V gene has CDR1 SGDLS and CDR2 YYNGEE. CDR3 sequence: CASSSQTGGHTGELFF. CDR3 nucleotides: TGTGCCAGCAGCTCCCAGACAGGGGGCCACACCGGGGAGCTGTTTTTT.

The gene calls are TRBV19 and TRBJ2-4; D possibly uses TRBD1 or TRBD2 (5 bases each). CDR1 is LNHDA, CDR2 SQIVND, per germline (reference sequence). CDR3 length equals 20 residues. The ends were cut back, 4 bases at V and 0 bases at J, with 25 bases in the middle. This chain's CDR3 is CASSKFVGPRPGLAKNIQYF. In DNA form, the CDR3 reads TGTGCCAGTAGTAAATTTGTGGGACCTCGCCCCGGACTAGCCAAAAACATTCAGTACTTC.